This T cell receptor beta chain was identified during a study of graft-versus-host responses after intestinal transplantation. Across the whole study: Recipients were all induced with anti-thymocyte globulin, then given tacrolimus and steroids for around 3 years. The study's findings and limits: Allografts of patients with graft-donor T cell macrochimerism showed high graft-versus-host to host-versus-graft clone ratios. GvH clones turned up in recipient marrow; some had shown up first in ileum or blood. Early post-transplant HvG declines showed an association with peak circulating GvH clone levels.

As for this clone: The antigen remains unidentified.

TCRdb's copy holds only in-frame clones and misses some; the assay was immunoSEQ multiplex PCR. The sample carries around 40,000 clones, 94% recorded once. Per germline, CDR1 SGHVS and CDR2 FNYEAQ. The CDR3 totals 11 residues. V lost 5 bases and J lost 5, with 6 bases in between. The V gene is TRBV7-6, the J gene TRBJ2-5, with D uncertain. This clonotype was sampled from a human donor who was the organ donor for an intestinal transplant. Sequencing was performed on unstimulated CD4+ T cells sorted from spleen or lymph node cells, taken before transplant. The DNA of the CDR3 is TGTGCCAGCAGCGCCCAGGAGACCCAGTACTTC. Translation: CASSAQETQYF.